The T cell receptor (beta chain) described here comes from a study of T cells expressing NK-cell markers. Study as a whole: The study drew TCR beta repertoires from sorted CD3+CD56+NKG2C+, CD3+CD56+NKG2C- and CD3+CD56-NKG2C+ T cells. Points from the study as a whole: NKG2C+ dominant clonotype frequencies in five to seven donors were roughly 1.0-7.5% of CD8+ T cells. The CD3+CD56-NKG2C+ fraction of a handful of donors was also led by these clonotypes.

TCRdb re-called the 5' RACE reads; every CDR3 protein appears as one record, without DNA. This specimen shows some 600,000 distinct CDR3 sequences; the ten leading clones hold under 4.5%. This CDR3 region has 13 residues. The germline gives CDR1 SEHNR, CDR2 FQNEAQ (reference sequence). Regarding this clonotype: Its antigen is not identified.

This receptor was obtained from a man younger than 35 in good health. The V gene is TRBV7-9, the J gene TRBJ2-3; absent DNA, TCRdb's TRBD2 call cannot be checked. Source material: blood T cells: a sorted CD56 or NKG2C T cell subset, CD4+ or CD8+ T cells, or bulk PBMC T cells (not recorded which). The CDR3 is CASSFIERDTQYF.